These T cell receptor beta chains were read from a single sample in a study of patients and donors after allogeneic stem cell transplantation. TCRdb called the RT-PCR reads again in MiXCR, with one record for every CDR3 protein. The repertoire holds 920,000 or so distinct CDR3 sequences, with about a sixth as singletons. Sequencing was done on a sample of blood, either unsorted or a sorted T cell fraction (not recorded which). The receptors originated from a human donor who was either an allogeneic HSCT recipient or a stem cell or donor lymphocyte infusion donor (not recorded which). It is not recorded whose cells these are; they may come from a transplant donor. CDR3s include the opening cysteine and the closing phenylalanine or tryptophan. The D gene is left open where the match is weak. Size values are once, few and many counts, or a class for expanded clones, and some rows have none.

size: few
J: TRBJ1-5
V: TRBV6-2/TRBV6-3
D: TRBD1
DNA: TGTGCCAGCAGTCCAGGGAGGACAGGGGGTACCAATCAGCCCCAGCATTTT
CDR3: CASSPGRTGGTNQPQHF

size: -
J: TRBJ2-2
V: TRBV6-1
D: TRBD1
DNA: TGTGCCAGCAGTGCTCACCGGGGACAGAGATCGAACCCGAACACCGGGGAGCTGTTTTTT
CDR3: CASSAHRGQRSNPNTGELFF

size: -
J: TRBJ1-6
V: TRBV20-1
D: TRBD1
DNA: TGCAGTGCTAGAGGCCGACAGGGAAGAGATTCACCCCTCCACTTT
CDR3: CSARGRQGRDSPLHF

size: few
J: TRBJ2-3
V: TRBV7-3
D: TRBD2
DNA: TGTGCCAGCAGCTTAACTAGGCGGGGAGGGCTAGGTACGCAGTATTTT
CDR3: CASSLTRRGGLGTQYF

size: -
J: TRBJ2-3
V: TRBV3-1
D: TRBD2
DNA: TGTGCCAGCAGCCAAGGTAATAGCGGGGTGGCGGATACGCAGTATTTT
CDR3: CASSQGNSGVADTQYF

size: few
J: TRBJ1-1
V: TRBV12-3/TRBV12-4
D: TRBD1
DNA: TGTGCCAGCAGATCAAAGACAGGGTCGGGCACTGAAGCTTTCTTT
CDR3: CASRSKTGSGTEAFF

size: -
J: TRBJ2-4
V: TRBV3-1
D: -
DNA: TGTGCCAGCAGCCAAGGATCCGGATTGGGGGCCAAAAACATTCAGTACTTC
CDR3: CASSQGSGLGAKNIQYF

size: few
J: TRBJ1-3
V: TRBV11-2
D: -
DNA: TGTGCCAGCAGCCCCCTGCTTGGAAACACCATATATTTT
CDR3: CASSPLLGNTIYF

size: -
J: TRBJ2-7
V: TRBV20-1
D: -
DNA: TGCAGTGCTAGCCCGGACTCCTCCGGCGAGCAGTACTTC
CDR3: CSASPDSSGEQYF

size: -
J: TRBJ2-3
V: TRBV20-1
D: TRBD2
DNA: TGCAGTGCTAGGGGTAGCGGGAGGAATCAGGGTACGCAGTATTTT
CDR3: CSARGSGRNQGTQYF

size: few
J: TRBJ2-2
V: TRBV4-1
D: -
DNA: TGCGCCAGCAGCCAACCATCCGGAGGACGAGTGAACACCGGGGAGCTGTTTTTT
CDR3: CASSQPSGGRVNTGELFF